This T cell receptor (beta chain) was captured by sequencing in a study of T cell changes during pregnancy in multiple sclerosis. Trimming stripped 4 bases from V and 8 bases from J, with 17 bases between. The CDR3 spans 14 residues. Looked up from germline, CDR1 is MDHEN and CDR2 is SYDVKM. Here immunoSEQ multiplex PCR was the method, and the copy in TCRdb shows in-frame clones only, minus some. The sample comprises tens of thousands of clones, more than 75% of which are singletons, and 3% to 3.5% rests with the top ten. The chain employs TRBV28 and TRBJ1-2, with a possible D match to TRBD1 (6 bases). The material sequenced was peripheral blood, taken in the first trimester of pregnancy. The source of this sequence is a female donor in good health, enrolled as a control in a pregnancy study. The CDR3, as DNA: TGTGCCAGCAGTTCGACAGGTGGGGCGAAAGGCTACACCTTC. It is translated as CASSSTGGAKGYTF.